The rows below give T cell receptor beta chains drawn from one sample of a study of blood T cell repertoires in COVID-19. Produced via immunoSEQ multiplex PCR; TCRdb's table is partial and in-frame only. Of 380,000 or so clones detected, 80% to 90% appear once; the ten largest clones hold 1% to 1.5%. Source material: PBMCs or T cells enriched from blood (not recorded which). The receptors were sampled from a man aged 25 to 40 who had recovered from COVID-19. The CDR3 runs from the conserved cysteine through the conserved F or W. The D gene is left open where the match is weak. A clone size is listed for some rows: how often the clone was seen (once, few, many), or a class if it is expanded.

D gene	V gene	clone size	J gene	CDR3 DNA	CDR3 protein
TRBD1	TRBV13	-	TRBJ1-5	TGTGCCAGCAGCTCTCGGCGGACAGGGGGCCCTAATCAGCCCCAGCATTTT	CASSSRRTGGPNQPQHF
-	TRBV4-3	-	TRBJ2-2	TGCGCCAGCAGCCCAGGGGGGATTTGGACCGGGGAGCTGTTTTTT	CASSPGGIWTGELFF
-	TRBV27	-	TRBJ1-1	TGTGCCAGCAGTTCCCCTGAGAGGAACACTGAAGCTTTCTTT	CASSSPERNTEAFF
TRBD1	TRBV5-1	-	TRBJ1-4	TGCGCCAGCAGCATTGGACAGGGACCAACTAATGAAAAACTGTTTTTT	CASSIGQGPTNEKLFF
-	TRBV3-1/TRBV3-2	-	TRBJ1-2	TGTGCCAGCAGCCGAGGTAGGGGCTACACCTTC	CASSRGRGYTF
-	TRBV4-3	once	TRBJ1-1	TGCGCCAGCAGCCAAGATCAGGGCACTGAAGCTTTCTTT	CASSQDQGTEAFF
-	TRBV30	-	TRBJ1-2	TGTGCCTGGACGTCCAGGAGGCTGAACTATGGCTACACCTTC	CAWTSRRLNYGYTF
-	TRBV30	-	TRBJ1-5	TGTGCCTGGAGTGTAGAAACAGCCGATCTGCCCCAGCATTTT	CAWSVETADLPQHF
-	TRBV6-5	few	TRBJ1-5	TGTGCCAGCAGGCTGGGACAAAAAAGCAATCAGCCCCAGCATTTT	CASRLGQKSNQPQHF
-	TRBV5-6	-	TRBJ1-1	TGTGCCAGCAGCCCCCCGGAGGGTGAAGCTTTCTTT	CASSPPEGEAFF
TRBD1	TRBV4-3	-	TRBJ1-4	TGCGCCAGCAGCCAAGACCTCCCAGGGGGCGCGTCTAATGAAAAACTGTTTTTT	CASSQDLPGGASNEKLFF
-	TRBV21-1	-	TRBJ1-5	TGTGCCAGCAGCAGGGGCGGGGAGAATCAGCCCCAGCATTTT	CASSRGGENQPQHF
TRBD1	TRBV4-1	-	TRBJ1-2	TGCGCCAGCAGCCGTTCAGGGGGTGGGGGTGTGGGCTATGGCTACACCTTC	CASSRSGGGGVGYGYTF
TRBD1	TRBV7-9	-	TRBJ1-2	TGTGCCAGCAGCCCCACGACAGGGGAGCGTGGCTACACCTTC	CASSPTTGERGYTF
-	TRBV6-1	-	TRBJ1-2	TGTGCCAGCAGTGTGGAGGCAGGGGTAATCTCGTGGGGCTACACCTTC	CASSVEAGVISWGYTF
-	TRBV30	-	TRBJ1-5	TGTGCCTGGAGTGAGCAGGGTTTTCGTCAGCCCCAGCATTTT	CAWSEQGFRQPQHF
-	TRBV4-1	-	TRBJ1-1	TGCGCCAGCAGCCACCTCGGACAGAAGAACACTGAAGCTTTCTTT	CASSHLGQKNTEAFF
TRBD1	TRBV5-1	-	TRBJ2-1	TGCGCCAGCAGCCCGCAAGGACAGGGACTTAACTACAATGAGCAGTTCTTC	CASSPQGQGLNYNEQFF
-	TRBV6-4	-	TRBJ1-2	TGTGCCAGCAGTCCCGGAGGACAGTATGGCTACACCTTC	CASSPGGQYGYTF
-	TRBV29-1	-	TRBJ1-5	TGCAGCGTCGCGACAGGAGCATATAGCAATCAGCCCCAGCATTTT	CSVATGAYSNQPQHF
TRBD1	TRBV9	-	TRBJ1-2	TGTGCCAGCAGCGTAGGTTCCCGGACAGGGTCCTATGGCTACACCTTC	CASSVGSRTGSYGYTF
-	TRBV6-5	-	TRBJ1-5	TGTGCCAGCAGGCGCAAGGACAGTCCCAATCAGCCCCAGCATTTT	CASRRKDSPNQPQHF
TRBD2	TRBV5-4	-	TRBJ2-5	TGTGCCAGCAGTATGGGGAGCGGGGGGGTTCAAGAGACCCAGTACTTC	CASSMGSGGVQETQYF
-	TRBV10-3	-	TRBJ1-1	TGTGCCATCAGTGAGTCGAAGAGGGCGGTCGGGACTGAAGCTTTCTTT	CAISESKRAVGTEAFF
TRBD1	TRBV6-5	-	TRBJ1-2	TGTGCCAACAGTTACGGCTGGGACAGCGAGACCTATGGCTACACCTTC	CANSYGWDSETYGYTF
-	TRBV7-9	once	TRBJ1-1	TGTGCCAGCAGCGCCCCCCGGGTAGGAGAGACTGAAGCTTTCTTT	CASSAPRVGETEAFF
TRBD1	TRBV4-1	-	TRBJ1-5	TGCGCCAGCAGCCAAGGGCAGGGGGCCGGTCAGCCCCAGCATTTT	CASSQGQGAGQPQHF
-	TRBV5-6	-	TRBJ2-3	TGTGCCAGCAGCTCGAGTCAGGGGATTAAAGATACGCAGTATTTT	CASSSSQGIKDTQYF
-	TRBV19	-	TRBJ1-6	TGTGCCAGTAGGGACAGTTTGAATTCACCCCTCCACTTT	CASRDSLNSPLHF